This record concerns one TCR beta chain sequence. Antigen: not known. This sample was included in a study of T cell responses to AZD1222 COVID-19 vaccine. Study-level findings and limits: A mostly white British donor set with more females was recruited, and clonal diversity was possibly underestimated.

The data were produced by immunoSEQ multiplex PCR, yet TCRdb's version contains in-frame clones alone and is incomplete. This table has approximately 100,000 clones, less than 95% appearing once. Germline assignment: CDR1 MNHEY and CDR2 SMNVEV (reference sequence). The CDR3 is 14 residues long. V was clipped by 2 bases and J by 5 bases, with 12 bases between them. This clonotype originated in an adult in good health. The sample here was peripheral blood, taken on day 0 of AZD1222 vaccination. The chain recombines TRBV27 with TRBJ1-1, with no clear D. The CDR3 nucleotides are TGTGCCAGCAGTTTAAGCCCGCTCTCGACTGAAGCTTTCTTT. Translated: CASSLSPLSTEAFF.